Detailed here is one T cell receptor beta chain. No antigen is known for it. These data belong to a study of beta chain features in type 1 diabetes. The study's findings and limits: A moderate, significant TCRB CDR3 shortening appeared in type 1 diabetes across four CD4+ subsets.

The ends lost 10 bases at V and 1 base at J; junction bases unmatched: 4. Per germline, CDR1 MNHEY and CDR2 SMNVEV (reference sequence). The CDR3 length is 13 residues. Every isolated RNA sample was fully reverse transcribed, so sequencing captured expressed TCRB transcripts. TCRdb's table, derived via immunoSEQ multiplex PCR, lists solely in-frame clones and lacks some. The table shows 600,000 to 700,000 clones, with over 10% occurring only once. Sequenced: naive CD4+ T cells from blood. The source is a man aged 18 to 30 with type 1 diabetes. The V and J genes are TRBV27 and TRBJ2-7, with 10 nucleotides matching TRBD1. CDR3 region: CATRTGGSYEQYF. In DNA form, the CDR3 reads TGTGCCACCAGGACAGGGGGGTCCTACGAGCAGTACTTC.